One and the same sample provided the 4 T cell receptor beta chains below, sequenced in a study of blood T cell repertoires in COVID-19. Sequencing was performed with immunoSEQ multiplex PCR; in TCRdb, only in-frame clones are kept and a portion is missing. The repertoire has over 350,000 clones, around nine tenths of them found once; the top ten carry 10%. Sequenced sample: PBMCs or T cells enriched from blood (not recorded which). These receptors all stem from a woman aged 50 to 60 who had recovered from COVID-19.

The V call is TRBV9, the J call TRBJ2-7, with D maybe TRBD1 (5 bases). V gave up 0 bases and J gave up 1 base, with 11 bases separating them. From germline, CDR1 is SGDLS and CDR2 YYNGEE. The length of the CDR3 is 15 residues. CDR3: CASSVGVTESYEQYF. The CDR3 nucleotides read TGTGCCAGCAGCGTAGGTGTGACAGAGTCCTACGAGCAGTACTTC.

This sequence joins TRBV5-1 and TRBJ2-7; D call uncertain. This CDR3 is 12 amino acids long. Trimming stripped 4 bases from V and 0 bases from J, with 5 bases between. Germline loops: CDR1 SGHRS, CDR2 YFSETQ. The CDR3 DNA is TGCGCCAGCAGCGTCAGCTCCTACGAGCAGTACTTC. This gives the protein CASSVSSYEQYF. Using reference TRBV5-1 and TRBJ2-7 for the parts outside the CDR3, the full variable domain is KAGVTQTPRYLIKTRGQQVTLSCSPISGHRSVSWYQQTPGQGLQFLFEYFSETQRNKGNFPGRFSGRQFSNSRSEMNVSTLELGDSALYLCASSVSSYEQYFGPGTRLTVT.

For the CDR3, the DNA is TGTGCCAGCTCACCAGACAGGTCTTTAGGCAAAAACATTCAGTACTTC. It translates to CASSPDRSLGKNIQYF. The chain recombines TRBV18 with TRBJ2-4; D is possibly TRBD1 (6 bases). Germline CDR1 is KGHSH and CDR2 is LQKENI. The V and J ends lost 2 bases and 3 bases respectively, with 14 bases between them. This CDR3 comprises 16 residues.

This chain connects TRBV5-6 to TRBJ1-2; 7 bases agree with TRBD1. This CDR3 spans 13 amino acids. Per germline, CDR1 SGHDT and CDR2 YYEEEE. Trimming at V came to 3 bases and at J to 7 bases, leaving 6 bases not matched to a gene. The CDR3 region has the DNA TGTGCCAGCAGCTACACAGGGGCGGGTGGCTACACCTTC. This encodes CASSYTGAGGYTF.